This T cell receptor (beta chain) was captured in a study of identical twins (dated by TCRdb to 2016 to 2018). Background on the whole study: To test whether fetal clonotypes persist, this study deep-sequenced TCR alpha and beta repertoires from monozygotic twins, from unrelated adults of various ages, and from cord blood. To rule out contamination, the twin experiments were replicated at different times with different library preparation protocols.

Every donor was a healthy Caucasian. Three pairs of female monozygotic twins, all aged 18 to 29 years, made up the twin cohort. Positive isolation kits from Invitrogen were used to isolate CD4+ and CD8+ T cell populations. For this clonotype: This clone's antigen is unknown. No per-base quality is available; no much larger clone lies one base away.

Broad study findings and their caveats: Invariant T cells such as MAIT and iNKT could partly confound zero-insertion analyses, though diverse VJ usage argued against this for most clonotypes. A weaker excess of twin sharing was found in beta out-of-frame sequences because the signal-to-noise ratio was lowered by fewer shared sequences. Compared with coincidental sharing between unrelated individuals, an excess of low generation-probability sequences was observed among out-of-frame TCR alpha sequences shared between twins. In monozygotic twins, out-of-frame TCR alpha sharing was systematically underestimated by recombination models, although the models agreed with sharing between unrelated individuals. Because the same donors could not be followed over many years, the conclusions depended on cross-sectional statistical analysis. Fewer insertions were carried by abundant cord blood beta clonotypes; a weaker similar trend was observed in young adult naive repertoires, while no such trend was observed in memory repertoires.

Based on the germline V gene (reference sequence), the CDR1 and CDR2 sequences are MNHEY and SMNVEV. Deletion took 5 bases off V and 14 bases off J, with a span of 10 bases between the germline ends. Inclusive of the bounding cysteine and phenylalanine, the CDR3 is 11 residues long. The DNA shown is the 33-base CDR3, in frame from base 1. Library preparation used 5' RACE. The listed sequencing device is Illumina HiSeq 2000. A universal primer binding site was introduced by template switching, and a unique molecular identifier was present in the final cDNA, enabling accurate counting of TCR cDNA molecules. Specific primers in the conserved constant-segment region were used to synthesize first-strand cDNA for the TCR alpha and beta chains. To control for contamination, every cDNA library was double barcoded, receiving both a SMART-Mk sample barcode and Illumina barcodes. TruSeq adapter sequences along with Illumina sample barcodes were introduced in two successive PCR steps. Sequencing of the TCR alpha and beta cDNA libraries was done on the Illumina HiSeq platform using custom primers. Concerning the study's data processing: Unique molecular identifiers were extracted from raw reads with MiGEC, and CDR3 positions were determined with MiXCR. Recombination models were inferred per individual with the repgenHMM and IGoR tools using an EM algorithm. The analysis of shared clonotypes was done with the tcR package in R, with sharing normalized by the product of cloneset sizes. Out-of-frame nonproductive sequences were analyzed to study raw recombination free of thymic and clonal selection effects. TCRdb took the public reads, trimmed them with fastp at Q25, ran MiXCR for clone calling and kept in-frame beta chains. CDR3 protein duplicates are merged, each entry listing the most common genes and DNA. V and J calls and clone size were set by TCRdb, not the authors. This sample has 450,000 or so distinct CDR3 sequences in its table, and 20% to 25% of those were observed once. Over 2.5% of the sample is taken by the ten largest.

This sample was shared with a second study, whose subject was T cells expressing NK-cell markers. As that second study puts it: Three sorted T-cell subsets (CD3+CD56+NKG2C+, CD3+CD56+NKG2C- and CD3+CD56-NKG2C+) from eight donors had their TCR beta-chain repertoires profiled. Seven of the eight sequenced donors were HCMV-seropositive and one was HCMV-seronegative. In several experiments an anti-gammadeltaTCR antibody was added to restrict sorting to alphabetaTCR-expressing T cells. In more than 5 donors, the dominant CD3+CD56+NKG2C+ clonotypes ranked among the top 10 CD8+ clonotypes, making up roughly 1.0-7.5% of CD8+ T cells. Those dominant clonotypes were again the most abundant among CD3+CD56-NKG2C+ cells in a few donors, at about 25-65%. Whether the expanded NKG2C-expressing T cell clones were specific for HCMV antigens remained unclear. All eight donors whose samples were sequenced were randomly selected healthy volunteers, three of them men and five women. HCMV-specific IgG was detected in serum with a commercial ELISA kit to determine HCMV serostatus. Reads were demultiplexed and grouped by UMI with MIGEC, and clonotypes were assembled and quantified with MiTCR. To exclude erroneous sequences, only TCR cDNA sequences supported by at least two reads were retained. The tcR package was used for downstream repertoire analysis, with clonotypes matched between fractions based on CDR3 nucleotide sequence plus V segment. VDJmatch was used to annotate antigen specificity against VDJdb, with one amino acid substitution in CDR3 allowed.

This sequence uses TRBV27 and TRBJ1-6; no D gene call is confident. This clonotype was obtained from a young woman in good health. Sequenced: CD4+ T cells sorted from blood. The CDR3 reads as follows: CASSRGVTLHF. The bases read TGTGCCAGCAGTCGCGGCGTAACCCTCCACTTT.